This T cell receptor (beta chain) was recovered during a study of technical replicates of blood from a few donors. Sequenced by immunoSEQ multiplex PCR; TCRdb stores in-frame clones only, minus some. The data hold tens of thousands of clones, with just over 90% observed a single time. Germline assignment: CDR1 MNHNS and CDR2 SASEGT. The junction had 10 bases not matched to a gene; V was cut back by 6 bases and J by 4 bases. The CDR3 covers 15 residues. The sequenced sample consisted of PBMCs. The clonotype comes from a human donor in good health. Some clones in this sample may be carry-over from other donors' samples. The V gene is TRBV6-1, the J gene TRBJ2-5; TRBD1 aligns across 8 bases. Here the CDR3 reads CASSSGRGTGETQYF. The CDR3 coding sequence is TGTGCCAGCAGCTCAGGACGGGGGACAGGAGAGACCCAGTACTTC.